This TCR beta chain originates from a study of technical replicates of blood from a handful of donors. TCRdb's table, derived via immunoSEQ multiplex PCR, lists solely in-frame clones and lacks some. The sample includes around 79,000 clones, around 94% of them seen just once. V was clipped by 5 bases and J by 1 base, with 12 bases between them. This CDR3 is built from 15 residues. Looked up from germline, CDR1 is MDHEN and CDR2 is SYDVKM. The material sequenced was T cells isolated from PBMCs. This clonotype was obtained from a human donor in good health. The V call is TRBV28, the J call TRBJ2-1; no definite D call. CDR3 nucleotide sequence: TGTGCCAGCAGTGTACTGGCACTATCCTACAATGAGCAGTTCTTC. The encoded protein is CASSVLALSYNEQFF.